A single sample gave rise to the 5 T cell receptor beta chains below, sequenced in a study of blood T cell repertoires in COVID-19. Method: immunoSEQ multiplex PCR; TCRdb's copy keeps in-frame clones and lacks some. Altogether around 100,000 clones are present, about 85% being singletons, with the ten largest covering roughly 5%. Material: peripheral blood. The receptors derive from an older woman with COVID-19, enrolled during active disease.

This clone was recorded only once. The V and J genes are TRBV18 and TRBJ2-3; a possible D gene is TRBD2 (6 bases). This CDR3 comprises 13 residues. The germline V gene has CDR1 KGHSH and CDR2 LQKENI. Trimming took off 2 bases at V and 5 bases at J, with 8 bases between the two ends. For the CDR3, the DNA is TGTGCCAGCTCACCAGTCGGGGGAGATACGCAGTATTTT. This gives the protein CASSPVGGDTQYF.

The chain carries TRBV20-1 and TRBJ1-1; 7 bases are a match to TRBD1. V gave up 3 bases and J gave up 7 bases; unmatched junction bases: 2. CDR1 and CDR2 (germline): DFQATT, SNEGSKA (reference sequence). The CDR3 is 11 residues long. The CDR3 protein is CSARRDSEAFF. CDR3 DNA: TGCAGTGCTAGGAGGGACAGTGAAGCTTTCTTT.

The chain couples TRBV7-5 to TRBJ2-5; the tabulated D call, TRBD2, remains unverified against the DNA. TRBV7-5 is described as a pseudogene. The CDR3 is 18 residues long. The CDR3 sequence: CVRSLVPSSGGIEETQYF. The CDR3 DNA is TGTGTCAGAAGCTTAGTCCCCTCTAGCGGGGGTATCGAAGAGACCCAGTACTTC.

In nucleotides, the CDR3 is TGTGCCAGCAGCCAAGATTCCGCGGGCCGGGGGGAGCTGTTTTTT. Translating gives CASSQDSAGRGELFF. The rearrangement joins TRBV3-1 (or the pseudogene TRBV3-2) to TRBJ2-2; D is possibly TRBD2 (5 bases). The CDR3 sequence is 15 residues long. The V gene's germline CDR1 is LGHDT and CDR2 YNNKEL (reference sequence). The V and J ends lost 0 bases and 8 bases respectively, with 13 bases between them.

This clone has just one count. The rearrangement joins TRBV18 to TRBJ1-2; 7 positions match TRBD1. The CDR3 is 16 residues long. The J segment lost 4 bases and the V segment lost 1 base, leaving 9 bases of the junction unmatched. Germline loops: CDR1 KGHSH, CDR2 LQKENI. The CDR3 loop is CASSPLGTVTLYGYTF. CDR3 in DNA: TGTGCCAGCTCACCACTAGGGACAGTCACACTCTATGGCTACACCTTC.